This T cell receptor (beta chain) came from a study of TIL therapy for anti-PD-1-resistant metastatic lung cancer. Turning to the study itself: Progressing patients received lymphodepletion, expanded TIL infusion and IL-2. Most patients had lung adenocarcinoma; a few tumors were EGFR-mutant, two ALK-rearranged; half smoked currently or formerly. Tumors carried a median about 1.5 non-synonymous mutations per megabase.

This clone has just a few counts. The junction shows a germline mismatch at one end, possibly a read error. Germline V lookup: CDR1 SSHAT, CDR2 FNYEAQ (reference sequence). The CDR3 runs to 14 residues. As to time point: pre-treatment sample, taken before nivolumab and TIL therapy. This was the immunoSEQ v3 assay. The assay was immunoSEQ multiplex PCR, and TCRdb's table has in-frame clones only and misses some. The sample consists of 50,000 to 65,000 clones, about 69% of them appearing once. The sequence was collected from a person aged 25-79 years with non-small cell lung cancer. The input for sequencing was blood, taken at baseline. V gene TRBV7-7 combines with J gene TRBJ2-1, with TRBD2 matching over 12 bases. The CDR3 DNA follows: TGTGCTAGCAGCTCGACTAGCGGGGGAAATGAGCAGTTCTTC. Its translation: CASSSTSGGNEQFF.